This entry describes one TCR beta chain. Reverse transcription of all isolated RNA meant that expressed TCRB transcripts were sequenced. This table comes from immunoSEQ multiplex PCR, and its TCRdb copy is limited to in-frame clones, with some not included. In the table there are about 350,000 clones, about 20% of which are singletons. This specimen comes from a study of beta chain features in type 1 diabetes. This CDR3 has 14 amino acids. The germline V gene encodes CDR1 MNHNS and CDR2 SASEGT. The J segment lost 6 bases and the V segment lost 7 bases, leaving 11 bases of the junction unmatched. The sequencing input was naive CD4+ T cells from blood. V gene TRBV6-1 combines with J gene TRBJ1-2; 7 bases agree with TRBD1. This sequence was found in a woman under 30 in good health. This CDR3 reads CASTFGGRGNGYTF. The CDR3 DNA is TGTGCCAGCACCTTTGGGGGCAGGGGGAATGGCTACACCTTC.